The table lists the clone carrying this TCR beta chain with a few counts. Germline V gene sequence: CDR1 KGHSH, CDR2 LQKENI. The CDR3 is 15 residues long. The V gene end was trimmed by 4 bases and the J gene end by 8 bases; junction bases not matched to a gene: 10. These data are taken from a study of early T cells in non-severe SARS-CoV-2 infection. Individual cDNA molecules carried attached unique molecular identifiers. TCRdb re-analysed the 5' RACE reads in MiXCR, keeping a single row per CDR3 protein. The table shows about 55,000 distinct CDR3 sequences, with around 7% occurring only once. This clonotype was obtained from an adult who was a healthcare worker with PCR-confirmed SARS-CoV-2 infection or an uninfected control (not recorded which). The gene calls are TRBV18 and TRBJ1-4; the match to TRBD1 covers 7 bases. The starting material was whole blood, obtained at baseline. Here the CDR3 reads CASSRDSRSPEKLFF. The CDR3 DNA sequence: TGTGCCAGCTCACGGGACAGTCGGTCCCCGGAAAAACTGTTTTTT.